This T cell receptor (beta chain) stems from a study of blood T cell repertoires in COVID-19. Assay: immunoSEQ multiplex PCR; the TCRdb copy retains only in-frame clones and omits some. The table has about 370,000 clones, nearly 90% seen once. V was pared by 1 base and J by 2 bases, with 20 bases between. The CDR3 length is 18 residues. Per the germline V gene, CDR1 is KGHSH and CDR2 is LQKENI. This TCR came from a woman in her thirties who had recovered from COVID-19. The J gene is TRBJ2-5, the V gene TRBV18; TRBD2 might be the D (6 bases). Sequenced: PBMCs or T cells enriched from blood (not recorded which). The CDR3 coding sequence is TGTGCCAGCTCACCACTAAGGTGGGAGGCCTCTTGGCAAGAGACCCAGTACTTC. Translation gives CASSPLRWEASWQETQYF.